Sequencing of this T cell receptor (beta chain) was carried out in a study of response to subunit inactivated influenza vaccine listed by TCRdb under 2018. Regarding the research as a whole: To follow how T cells responded to a trivalent subunit inactivated influenza vaccine, the researchers relied on deep quantitative profiling of the T cell receptor repertoire. Broader findings and caveats from the paper: The authors proposed that each seasonal influenza vaccination may bring in only a limited number of new T cells.

The cysteine opens and the phenylalanine closes a CDR3 of 16 amino acids. Only CDR3 DNA is held: 48 bases, read in frame from base 1. Trimming removed 3 bases from V and 0 bases from J, leaving 11 bases between the germline ends. Looking up the germline V gene yields CDR1 SGHTA and CDR2 FQGNSA. Worth noting for this clonotype: Its antigen has not been determined. No base quality values were provided; no much bigger clone lies one nucleotide off.

Library construction relied on RT-PCR. The sequencer listed for this sample is Illumina HiSeq 2500. The raw public data were reprocessed by TCRdb itself: fastp quality trimming at Q25, MiXCR clonotype calling, in-frame beta chains only. Identical CDR3 proteins give one entry, which carries the most common genes and DNA. This sample gives almost 250,000 distinct CDR3 sequences in total; 12% of them show up just once. Jointly, the top ten make up approximately 7.8% of the sample. This chain is built from TRBV7-2 and TRBJ1-4, with the D gene call left open. The TCR sequence derives from a man aged 50 to 60 who received an inactivated influenza vaccine. Donor details come from another sample of the same person, matched by shared clones. The source was non-naive T cells sorted from PBMCs, collected 14 days before vaccination. Sample cell subset or site, as interpreted from the label and publication: memory T cell fraction. The nucleotide sequence reads TGTGCCAGCAGCTTGGATCCCAAATCAACTAATGAAAAACTGTTTTTT. It translates as CASSLDPKSTNEKLFF.